This is a list of T cell receptor beta chains from one sample in a study of cytomegalovirus exposure and HLA in healthy donors. Profiling relied on immunoSEQ multiplex PCR, and the TCRdb table lists in-frame clones only, not all of them. This sample has around 150,000 clones, with 80% found just once. The sequenced sample was PBMCs. The receptors here all came from a male donor in good health and CMV-seronegative. Each CDR3 is given with its conserved first and last residue. D genes are given only for firm matches. Rows may omit the clone size; those that give it use once, few, many or a size class.

abundance,v_gene,d_gene,j_gene,CDR3aa,CDR3nt
.,TRBV9,TRBD2,TRBJ2-7,CASSVMGGSYEQYF,TGTGCCAGCAGCGTAATGGGAGGGTCGTACGAGCAGTACTTC
once,TRBV7-6,TRBD2,TRBJ2-7,CASSLLAGVTYEQYF,TGTGCCAGCAGCTTGCTAGCGGGGGTAACCTACGAGCAGTACTTC
.,TRBV15,.,TRBJ1-1,CATSRDSELYNTEAFF,TGTGCCACCAGCAGAGACTCCGAGCTTTATAACACTGAAGCTTTCTTT
.,TRBV18,.,TRBJ1-3,CASCYECSGNTIYF,TGTGCCAGCTGCTACGAGTGCTCTGGAAACACCATATATTTT
few,TRBV5-4,.,TRBJ2-4,CASSGGEGNIQYF,TGTGCCAGCAGCGGCGGTGAGGGAAACATTCAGTACTTC
few,TRBV28,TRBD1,TRBJ1-2,CASGLRQGSYGYTF,TGTGCCAGCGGCTTACGACAGGGGAGTTATGGCTACACCTTC
few,TRBV15,.,TRBJ1-1,CATSRDLNRNTEAFF,TGTGCCACCAGCAGAGATCTTAACAGGAACACTGAAGCTTTCTTT
once,TRBV2,.,TRBJ2-3,CASSENGLPRVTQYF,TGTGCCAGCAGTGAGAATGGGCTGCCGAGAGTTACGCAGTATTTT
.,TRBV30,.,TRBJ1-1,CAWMDYTEAFF,TGTGCCTGGATGGACTACACTGAAGCTTTCTTT
.,TRBV6-6,.,TRBJ1-2,CASSQGDYGYTF,TGTGCCAGCAGTCAGGGCGACTATGGCTACACCTTC
.,TRBV5-1,TRBD1,TRBJ1-2,CASSLAGQGVGGYTF,TGCGCCAGCAGCTTGGCGGGACAGGGGGTTGGGGGCTACACCTTC
.,TRBV28,TRBD2,TRBJ2-3,CASNPFGGGSDTQYF,TGTGCCAGCAATCCCTTCGGGGGAGGGTCAGATACGCAGTATTTT
.,TRBV7-9,.,TRBJ1-1,CASSLGEGTEAFF,TGTGCCAGCAGCTTAGGGGAGGGGACTGAAGCTTTCTTT
.,TRBV19,TRBD1,TRBJ2-1,CASRTGGVSPEQFF,TGTGCCAGTCGGACAGGGGGCGTAAGTCCTGAGCAGTTCTTC
.,TRBV4-3,.,TRBJ1-2,CASSQEFPPDFRDSNYGYTF,TGCGCCAGCAGCCAAGAGTTCCCCCCCGACTTCAGGGATTCTAACTATGGCTACACCTTC
.,TRBV28,TRBD2,TRBJ2-7,CASAGGYYEQYF,TGTGCTTCCGCGGGGGGCTACTACGAGCAGTACTTC
.,TRBV7-2,.,TRBJ1-1,CASRYDRGSLTEAFF,TGTGCCAGCAGATACGACCGTGGGAGTCTCACTGAAGCTTTCTTT
.,TRBV28,TRBD2,TRBJ2-7,CASSLLAGVSYEQYF,TGTGCCAGCAGTTTATTAGCGGGGGTTTCCTACGAGCAGTACTTC
.,TRBV5-6,TRBD2,TRBJ2-1,CASSLAGTSGGEQFF,TGTGCCAGCAGCTTGGCCGGGACTAGCGGGGGCGAGCAGTTCTTC
once,TRBV28,TRBD1,TRBJ1-6,CASSPGTGTAFYNSPLHF,TGTGCCAGCAGTCCCGGGACAGGGACGGCCTTCTATAATTCACCCCTCCACTTT
.,TRBV7-8,.,TRBJ1-3,CASSVLARTGNTIYF,TGTGCCAGCAGCGTGCTAGCAAGAACTGGAAACACCATATATTTT
.,TRBV6-1,TRBD1,TRBJ1-2,CASIPTGGGYGYTF,TGTGCCAGCATTCCTACAGGGGGGGGCTATGGCTACACCTTC
.,TRBV6-5,.,TRBJ1-1,CASANYGGATEAFF,TGTGCCAGCGCCAACTACGGGGGGGCCACTGAAGCTTTCTTT
.,TRBV7-2,TRBD2,TRBJ2-5,CASSLVLAGGGTQYF,TGTGCCAGCAGCTTAGTCCTAGCGGGGGGTGGGACCCAGTACTTC
.,TRBV5-1,TRBD1,TRBJ2-1,CASSLADRVEQFF,TGCGCCAGCAGCTTGGCGGACAGGGTTGAGCAGTTCTTC
.,TRBV28,TRBD2,TRBJ2-3,CASSLLGLAGDRVTPDTQYF,TGTGCCAGCAGTCTCCTCGGACTAGCGGGGGACAGAGTTACCCCAGATACGCAGTATTTT
few,TRBV18,TRBD1,TRBJ1-2,CASSTDTGQGLYGYTF,TGTGCCAGCTCCACGGACACGGGACAGGGACTTTATGGCTACACCTTC
.,TRBV30,TRBD1,TRBJ1-1,CAWTSLRGLRTEAFF,TGTGCCTGGACGTCCTTAAGGGGGCTCAGAACTGAAGCTTTCTTT
.,TRBV4-2,TRBD2,TRBJ2-3,CASSQERTSRTDTQYF,TGTGCCAGCAGCCAGGAAAGGACTAGCAGGACAGATACGCAGTATTTT
.,TRBV19,TRBD2,TRBJ2-1,CASSFGTSGGEQFF,TGTGCCAGTAGCTTCGGGACTAGCGGGGGGGAGCAGTTCTTC
.,TRBV6-1,.,TRBJ1-2,CASSEGGGRGIVGGYTF,TGTGCCAGCAGTGAAGGGGGTGGAAGGGGAATCGTAGGTGGCTACACCTTC
.,TRBV14,TRBD1,TRBJ2-2,CASSIRQGYPGELFF,TGTGCCAGCAGCATACGACAGGGGTACCCCGGGGAGCTGTTTTTT
.,TRBV15,.,TRBJ1-5,CATSRVTGRGNQPQHF,TGTGCCACCAGCAGAGTAACAGGTCGAGGCAATCAGCCCCAGCATTTT
.,TRBV10-3,TRBD1,TRBJ1-5,CAISGTGGQQPQHF,TGTGCCATCAGTGGGACAGGGGGTCAACAGCCCCAGCATTTT
.,TRBV29-1,TRBD1,TRBJ2-2,CSALGDRGRVTGELFF,TGCAGCGCCTTGGGGGACAGGGGGCGCGTCACCGGGGAGCTGTTTTTT
.,TRBV11-2,.,TRBJ1-2,CASRGRTDGYTF,TGTGCCAGCAGGGGACGGACAGATGGCTACACCTTC
.,TRBV28,TRBD1,TRBJ1-5,CASGQGEPQHF,TGTGCCTCGGGACAGGGTGAGCCCCAGCATTTT
.,TRBV9,TRBD1,TRBJ2-1,CASSPSPGQGRDEQFF,TGTGCCAGCAGTCCTTCTCCGGGACAGGGTAGAGATGAGCAGTTCTTC
.,TRBV5-1,.,TRBJ2-7,CASSPDSSYEQYF,TGCGCCAGCAGCCCGGACAGCTCCTACGAGCAGTACTTC
.,TRBV29-1,TRBD2,TRBJ2-1,CSVLYTGTSGYNEQFF,TGCAGCGTTCTTTATACCGGGACTAGCGGGTACAATGAGCAGTTCTTC
.,TRBV5-1,.,TRBJ2-7,CASSLEWPNTREQYF,TGCGCCAGCAGCTTGGAGTGGCCCAACACGAGGGAGCAGTACTTC